The T cell receptor (beta chain) described here comes from a study of PD-1 blockade in classical Hodgkin lymphoma. Study observations and caveats: CD4+ but not CD8+ TCR diversity rose significantly by C4D1.

Only in-frame clones appear in the TCRdb table, and some are missing; sequencing was by immunoSEQ multiplex PCR. The table lists 40,000 or so clones, approximately 90% of them singletons, with just over 5.5% in the top ten. After autologous stem cell transplantation all patients relapsed, and prior brentuximab vedotin exposure differed between cohorts. Germline V gene sequence: CDR1 KGHSH, CDR2 LQKENI. The CDR3 contains 14 residues. The V and J ends lost 0 bases and 4 bases respectively, with 10 bases between them. In regard to this clone: Its target is not known.

The V and J genes are TRBV18 and TRBJ2-7; no reliable D call. The source is a human donor with classical Hodgkin lymphoma. The source was peripheral blood mononuclear cells (PBMCs), collected before the second cycle of nivolumab. CDR3 bases: TGTGCCAGCTCACCACCAGGCTCGAGGTACGAGCAGTACTTC. Its translation: CASSPPGSRYEQYF.